This paragraph reports one TCR beta chain. This sample was taken from a study of PD-L1 blockade in urothelial cancer. The CDR3 extends over 17 amino acids. Deletions cut 0 bases from V and 0 bases from J, with 15 bases between. Germline V lookup: CDR1 SGHRS, CDR2 YFSETQ. This sample's time point: pretreatment peripheral blood. Patient sample counts ranged from 1 to 8, pretreatment and on-treatment. Generated by immunoSEQ multiplex PCR, the TCRdb table keeps only in-frame clones and is missing some. The sample carries roughly 100,000 clones, around 90% recorded once. The specimen comprised PBMCs, sampled around atezolizumab (anti-PD-L1) treatment. This chain links TRBV5-1 with TRBJ1-1, with D maybe TRBD1 (5 bases). The sequence was obtained from a woman aged 80 or over with urothelial cancer. CDR3 coding DNA: TGCGCCAGCAGCTTGGCCGGGGGGAGGGCGTTGAACACTGAAGCTTTCTTT. It is translated as CASSLAGGRALNTEAFF.